This TCR beta chain was found in a study of cytomegalovirus exposure and HLA in healthy donors. V lost 7 bases to trimming and J lost 4 bases, with 11 bases between them. The CDR3 has 13 amino acids. CDR1 LNHDA and CDR2 SQIVND come from the germline V gene (reference sequence). The study's findings and limits: There were under 200 TCR beta chains listed as cytomegalovirus-associated. In an earlier analysis, most TCR beta V segments were productive about 87% or about 30% of the time. Sequencing likely produced, as an artifact, a cluster of highly shared sequence variants.

The PCR ran on 60 Vbeta and 13 Jbeta primers. Study processing details: A follow-up analysis tallied around 80 million unique TCR beta chains, approximately 11 million shared. Assay used: immunoSEQ multiplex PCR; TCRdb lists only in-frame clones, some missing. For V, J and clone size, that table is used; D and trimming come from the DNA. The sample holds fewer than 100,000 clones. As regards this clone: Its specificity is unknown.

The J gene is TRBJ1-5, the V gene TRBV19; possibly TRBD1 for D (6 bases). The TCR was taken from a man aged 18-30 years in good health and CMV-seropositive. The material sequenced was PBMCs. The CDR3 region has the DNA TGTGCCAGTACTCTCCAGGGGAATCAGCCCCAGCATTTT. It encodes CASTLQGNQPQHF.